The 30 T cell receptor beta chains listed next were all sequenced from one sample in a study of shared clonotypes between healthy human individuals. CD8 cells regarded as naive lacked CD45RO, were positively chosen for CCR7, and omitted terminally differentiated effector memory CD45RA+ cells. This table comes from immunoSEQ multiplex PCR, and its TCRdb copy is limited to in-frame clones, with some not included. The table lists around 2,000,000 clones, approximately 94% of them singletons. The sequencing input was naive CD8+ T cells sorted from blood. These receptor sequences come from a man between 18 and 29 years old in good health.

The chain employs TRBV28 and TRBJ1-2, with no clear D. CDR1 MDHEN and CDR2 SYDVKM come from the germline V gene. Trimming removed 2 bases from V and 4 bases from J, with 14 bases in between. The CDR3 has 15 residues. The CDR3 DNA reads as TGTGCCAGCAGTTTACCGGCAGAAACCGTCTATGGCTACACCTTC. It yields the protein CASSLPAETVYGYTF.

The CDR3 region is CASSQFVGSGTGEQYF. Here the CDR3 DNA reads TGTGCCAGCAGCCAATTTGTCGGGTCTGGGACAGGCGAGCAGTACTTC. The chain couples TRBV14 to TRBJ2-7, with 8 bases aligning to TRBD1. The CDR3 loop spans 16 amino acids. Germline assignment: CDR1 SGHDN and CDR2 FVKESK. With 2 bases clipped from V and 6 bases from J, the junction kept 12 bases outside the gene matches.

V gene TRBV4-1 combines with J gene TRBJ2-1; 11 nucleotides line up with TRBD2. CDR1 is MGHRA, CDR2 YSYEKL, per germline. With 1 base clipped from V and 5 bases from J, the junction kept 7 bases outside the gene matches. The CDR3 totals 17 residues. The CDR3 region is CASSQVTSGGTDNEQFF. The DNA of the CDR3 is TGCGCCAGCAGCCAAGTTACTAGCGGGGGTACCGACAATGAGCAGTTCTTC.

The chain couples TRBV7-8 to TRBJ2-7, with D possibly being TRBD1 or TRBD2 (5 bases each). The V end was cut by 8 bases, the J end by 2 bases, with 16 bases between. There are 14 residues in the CDR3. Germline-derived CDR1 and CDR2 are SGHVS and FQNEAQ. Here the CDR3 reads CASATRGFPYEQYF. DNA of the CDR3: TGTGCCAGCGCCACTAGGGGTTTCCCCTACGAGCAGTACTTC.

Concerning this clone itself: This same CDR3 is encoded by further DNA sequences in the sample. The chain uses TRBV4-1 and TRBJ2-7, with a tentative D call TRBD1 (6 bases). The CDR3 contains 13 residues. Germline V gives CDR1 MGHRA, CDR2 YSYEKL. V dropped 4 bases and J dropped 4 bases, with 11 bases sitting between them. CDR3 sequence: CASSPRTEYEQYF. For the CDR3, the DNA is TGCGCCAGCAGCCCCCGGACAGAGTACGAGCAGTACTTC.

The chain has TRBV4-1 and TRBJ2-1; D not resolved. Germline CDR1 reads MGHRA; CDR2 reads YSYEKL. The CDR3 loop spans 12 amino acids. V was cut by 3 bases and J by 9 bases, with 9 bases left in between. The CDR3 DNA follows: TGCGCCAGCAGCCAGGTTTCGGCTGAGCAGTTCTTC. Translated, it gives CASSQVSAEQFF.

On this clone itself: In the same sample, other DNA sequences code for this CDR3. This chain joins TRBV30 and TRBJ1-1; D perhaps matches TRBD1 (6 bases). This CDR3 has 12 residues. Trimming took 0 bases from V and 5 from J, leaving 7 bases between them. The germline V gene has CDR1 GTSNPN and CDR2 SVGIG (reference sequence). CDR3 sequence reads: CAWSVGTTEAFF. In DNA form, the CDR3 reads TGTGCCTGGAGTGTAGGGACAACTGAAGCTTTCTTT.

The chain has TRBV27 and TRBJ2-6, with TRBD2 matching 9 bases. Germline CDR1 is MNHEY and CDR2 is SMNVEV (reference sequence). V was pared by 3 bases and J by 1 base, with 4 bases of the junction left unmatched. The CDR3 totals 17 residues. The CDR3 DNA is TGTGCCAGCAGTTTCCTAGCGGGGTGGTCTGGGGCCAACGTCCTGACTTTC. It specifies CASSFLAGWSGANVLTF.

The count of this clone is one. The same CDR3 can be traced to other DNA sequences in this sample. The chain is built from TRBV11-2 and TRBJ1-1; tentative D call: TRBD1 (5 bases). The CDR3 loop spans 14 amino acids. Germline CDR1 is SGHAT and CDR2 is FQNNGV. V was shortened by 2 bases and J by 0 bases, with 7 bases between the two germline ends. CDR3 coding DNA: TGTGCCAGCAGCTTACAGGGATTGAACACTGAAGCTTTCTTT. This gives the protein CASSLQGLNTEAFF. Drawing the rest from reference TRBV11-2 and TRBJ1-1, the complete variable domain is EAGVAQSPRYKIIEKRQSVAFWCNPISGHATLYWYQQILGQGPKLLIQFQNNGVVDDSQLPKDRFSAERLKGVDSTLKIQPAKLEDSAVYLCASSLQGLNTEAFFGQGTRLTVV.

This chain uses TRBV10-3 with TRBJ2-7; 8 nucleotides match TRBD2. Trimming at V came to 3 bases and at J to 2 bases, leaving 6 bases not matched to a gene. The CDR3 loop spans 15 amino acids. Germline lookup yields CDR1 ENHRY and CDR2 SYGVKD. DNA of the CDR3: TGTGCCATCAGTGATGCCGCGGGAGGAACCTACGAGCAGTACTTC. This codes for CAISDAAGGTYEQYF.

The rearrangement links TRBV9 to TRBJ1-4; the D is unclear. V lost 0 bases, J lost 6 bases, and 9 bases lay in between. The CDR3 extends over 14 amino acids. Germline assignment: CDR1 SGDLS and CDR2 YYNGEE. CDR3 DNA: TGTGCCAGCAGCGTAGGCTTCGGGGATGAAAAACTGTTTTTT. Translation: CASSVGFGDEKLFF.

The V call is TRBV7-9, the J call TRBJ2-7; 8 bases are shared with TRBD2. Germline-derived CDR1 and CDR2 are SEHNR and FQNEAQ (reference sequence). J lost 6 bases, V lost 5 bases, and 9 bases had no gene match. The CDR3 contains 14 residues. The CDR3 DNA sequence: TGTGCCAGCAGCGAACCGGGACTAGGGGTCGAGCAGTACTTC. Protein product: CASSEPGLGVEQYF.

The rearrangement joins TRBV28 to TRBJ2-7, with D possibly TRBD1 on 6 matching bases. V was shortened by 2 bases and J by 3 bases, with 11 bases between the two germline ends. This CDR3 comprises 14 residues. The germline V gene encodes CDR1 MDHEN and CDR2 SYDVKM. This chain's CDR3 is CASSLAGEHYEQYF. Here the CDR3 DNA reads TGTGCCAGCAGTTTAGCAGGGGAACACTACGAGCAGTACTTC.

The V and J genes are TRBV19 and TRBJ2-1; 8 bases match TRBD1. Germline values: CDR1 LNHDA, CDR2 SQIVND (reference sequence). V dropped 5 bases and J dropped 5; count of bases not matched to a gene: 5. This CDR3 is 14 amino acids long. The CDR3 sequence: CASSGWTGNNEQFF. In DNA form, the CDR3 reads TGTGCCAGTAGTGGCTGGACAGGGAACAATGAGCAGTTCTTC.

The V and J genes are TRBV27 and TRBJ2-3, with D uncertain. This CDR3 has 14 amino acids. Between the trimmed V and J ends, which lost 3 bases and 4 bases, there was a span of 11 bases. Germline V CDR1 and CDR2: MNHEY, SMNVEV (reference sequence). CDR3 protein: CASSLRFMADTQYF. CDR3 nucleotides: TGTGCCAGCAGTTTGAGGTTTATGGCAGATACGCAGTATTTT.

This clone was found a few times. The chain couples TRBV9 to TRBJ2-3, with TRBD2 matching 9 bases. Trimming removed 1 base from V and 5 bases from J; junction bases left unmatched: 5. There are 15 residues in the CDR3. Germline loops: CDR1 SGDLS, CDR2 YYNGEE. CDR3 sequence: CASSVRGGAVDTQYF. The CDR3 DNA sequence: TGTGCCAGCAGCGTACGCGGGGGGGCAGTAGATACGCAGTATTTT.

The chain links TRBV6-9 to TRBJ2-7; D possibly corresponds to TRBD2 (5 bases). V was cut by 6 bases and J by 4 bases, with 16 bases left in between. Per germline, CDR1 MNHGY and CDR2 SVAAGI. The length of the CDR3 is 14 residues. The CDR3 loop reads CASSIFPGSYEQYF. Here the CDR3 DNA reads TGTGCCAGCAGCATATTTCCGGGGTCGTACGAGCAGTACTTC.

This clone was recorded once. This chain joins TRBV6-1 and TRBJ2-1, with D perhaps TRBD2 (7 bases). Germline assignment: CDR1 MNHNS and CDR2 SASEGT. This CDR3 has 16 residues. Trimming removed 3 bases at V and 3 bases at J, with 15 bases between. CDR3 DNA sequence: TGTGCCAGCAGTGACGGCGGGGGCCGATTCTACAATGAGCAGTTCTTC. It codes for CASSDGGGRFYNEQFF.

The chain has TRBV6-5 and TRBJ2-2, with D unclear. Germline values: CDR1 MNHEY, CDR2 SVGAGI. This CDR3 comprises 14 residues. Trimming cost V 2 bases and J 5 bases, with 9 bases left between them. CDR3 nucleotides: TGTGCCAGCAGTTACGCCGTAGGGACCGGGGAGCTGTTTTTT. Its translation is CASSYAVGTGELFF.

This chain joins TRBV6-6 and TRBJ1-1; 8 nucleotides match TRBD1. The V gene's germline CDR1 is MNHNY and CDR2 SVGAGI (reference sequence). The CDR3 runs to 12 residues. V lost 6 bases, J lost 6 bases, and 3 bases stayed unmatched. CDR3 region: CASSHRGSEAFF. Written as DNA, the CDR3 is TGTGCCAGCAGCCACAGGGGGTCTGAAGCTTTCTTT.

The genes are TRBV9 and TRBJ2-7; D might be TRBD1 (5 bases). Between the trimmed V and J ends, which lost 0 bases and 2 bases, there was a span of 12 bases. In germline, CDR1 is SGDLS, CDR2 YYNGEE. CDR3 size: 15 residues. The CDR3 sequence: CASSVAIGVAYEQYF. The CDR3 DNA is TGTGCCAGCAGCGTAGCGATAGGGGTTGCCTACGAGCAGTACTTC. Combining the CDR3 with reference TRBV9 and TRBJ2-7 gives the whole variable domain DSGVTQTPKHLITATGQRVTLRCSPRSGDLSVYWYQQSLDQGLQFLIQYYNGEERAKGNILERFSAQQFPDLHSELNLSSLELGDSALYFCASSVAIGVAYEQYFGPGTRLTVT.

The genes are TRBV6-5 and TRBJ1-4; a possible D gene is TRBD1 (5 bases). The CDR3 has 16 residues. Germline assignment: CDR1 MNHEY and CDR2 SVGAGI. Trimming stripped 2 bases from V and 13 bases from J, with 23 bases between. For the CDR3, the DNA is TGTGCCAGCAGTTACGAAATGGGGGGAGTTCGGCAAGGACTGTTTTTT. Amino acid sequence: CASSYEMGGVRQGLFF.

The chain links TRBV6-6 to TRBJ2-7; 7 bases are a match to TRBD2. The CDR3 consists of 15 residues. The V and J ends lost 0 bases and 7 bases, in that order; junction bases with no gene match: 9. Germline lookup yields CDR1 MNHNY and CDR2 SVGAGI (reference sequence). The CDR3 DNA is TGTGCCAGCAGTTACTCTGAGCGGGTGGGAGGGGAGCAGTACTTC. Amino acids: CASSYSERVGGEQYF.

The chain recombines TRBV27 with TRBJ2-7, with 9 bases identical to TRBD1. The CDR3 loop spans 15 amino acids. V lost 7 bases, J lost 2 bases, and 9 bases stayed unmatched. Germline CDR1 and CDR2: MNHEY and SMNVEV (reference sequence). CDR3 coding DNA: TGTGCCAGCACCAGTGGGACAGGGATTCCCTACGAGCAGTACTTC. Protein product: CASTSGTGIPYEQYF.

This clone was recorded only once. V usage is TRBV5-4 and J usage is TRBJ2-2, with D possibly matching TRBD1 (6 bases). This CDR3 is built from 15 residues. The germline V gene encodes CDR1 SGHNT and CDR2 YYREEE (reference sequence). V shed 0 bases and J shed 6 bases, with 12 bases lying between them. The CDR3 protein is CASSLEFGGPGELFF. CDR3 bases: TGTGCCAGCAGCTTGGAATTTGGGGGCCCCGGGGAGCTGTTTTTT. Together with reference TRBV5-4 and TRBJ2-2, the CDR3 gives the full variable domain: ETGVTQSPTHLIKTRGQQVTLRCSSQSGHNTVSWYQQALGQGPQFIFQYYREEENGRGNFPPRFSGLQFPNYSSELNVNALELDDSALYLCASSLEFGGPGELFFGEGSRLTVL.

This chain connects TRBV4-1 to TRBJ2-7; possible D gene TRBD1, 5 bases. The V gene lost 1 base and the J gene lost 2 bases, with 12 bases spanning the gap. CDR1 and CDR2 from the germline V gene are MGHRA and YSYEKL. CDR3 length equals 15 residues. CDR3 sequence: CASSQAPGKTYEQYF. DNA of the CDR3: TGCGCCAGCAGCCAAGCCCCAGGGAAGACCTACGAGCAGTACTTC.

The chain links TRBV7-9 to TRBJ1-4; D may be TRBD1 (5 bases). V lost 5 bases and J lost 6, with 16 bases in between. From germline, CDR1 is SEHNR and CDR2 FQNEAQ (reference sequence). This CDR3 has 15 amino acids. The CDR3 sequence: CASSPRWQGDEKLFF. The CDR3 DNA reads TGTGCCAGCAGCCCAAGATGGCAGGGTGATGAAAAACTGTTTTTT.

CDR3 DNA: TGTGCCACCAGCAGAGATGGGGGTCCCCAGCATTTT. Its translation is CATSRDGGPQHF. This chain connects TRBV15 to TRBJ1-5; perhaps TRBD1 as D (5 bases). This CDR3 is 12 amino acids long. Trimming took off 0 bases at V and 10 bases at J, with 7 bases between the two ends. Germline CDR1 and CDR2: LNHNV and YYDKDF (reference sequence).

This clone was observed once. The rearrangement links TRBV19 to TRBJ2-2; 10 bases line up with TRBD2. Germline V gene lookup returns CDR1 LNHDA and CDR2 SQIVND (reference sequence). The CDR3 covers 14 residues. With 2 bases clipped from V and 6 bases from J, the junction kept 0 bases outside the gene matches. DNA for the CDR3: TGTGCCAGTAGTATAAGCGGGGGGGCCGGGGAGCTGTTTTTT. Residues: CASSISGGAGELFF.

A single count supports this clone. The chain links TRBV6-1 to TRBJ2-7; D not resolved. Germline-derived CDR1 and CDR2 are MNHNS and SASEGT. CDR3 size: 13 residues. V was clipped by 4 bases and J by 3 bases, with 10 bases between them. The CDR3 loop reads CASSALPFYEQYF. Here the CDR3 DNA reads TGTGCCAGCAGTGCCCTTCCCTTCTACGAGCAGTACTTC.